This TCR beta chain was found in a study of OX40 agonist ivuxolimab in advanced cancers. As for the study in general: An agonistic anti-OX40 (CD134) antibody, ivuxolimab, was used to treat the patients. Among those treated, three patients had partial responses, one with hepatocellular carcinoma and two with cutaneous melanoma.

The CDR3 is 13 amino acids. Germline loops: CDR1 GTSNPN, CDR2 SVGIG (reference sequence). General study points: Also present in some nonresponders was a low level of normalized T-cell clonal expansion. With doses of 0.1-3.0 mg/kg, partial responders showed among the lowest clonal expansion.

Data came from immunoSEQ multiplex PCR; TCRdb stores just in-frame clones and leaves some out. The table has under 80,000 clones, over 85% seen once. With regard to this clone: The antigen remains unidentified. A read error may produce the germline difference seen at one junction end.

The receptor comes from an adult with an advanced solid tumor such as melanoma, head and neck, liver or kidney cancer. Sequencing used CD4+ or CD8+ T cells sorted from blood, obtained in a trial of the OX40 agonist ivuxolimab. The chain combines TRBV30 with TRBJ2-5, with 16 bases fitting TRBD2. Here the CDR3 reads CAWSTGTSGRANF. The CDR3 DNA reads as TGTGCCTGGAGTACCGGGACTAGCGGGAGGGCGAACTTC. Full variable domain (remainder filled in from reference TRBV30 and TRBJ2-5): SQTIHQWPATLVQPVGSPLSLECTVEGTSNPNLYWYRQAAGRGLQLLFYSVGIGQISSEVPQNLSASRPQDRQFILSSKKLLLSDSGFYLCAWSTGTSGRANFGPGTRLLVL.